This T cell receptor (beta chain) was identified in a study of prognosis after radiotherapy for stage I lung cancer. Study-level information: Stage I lung tumors that were newly diagnosed and primary were found in some 15 patients, while a few patients had oligometastatic NSCLC after surgical resection of the primary tumor. Non-small cell lung cancer patients were all deemed medically inoperable.

V lost 5 bases to trimming and J lost 2 bases, with 16 bases between them. Germline CDR1 is KGHSH and CDR2 is LQKENI. The CDR3 totals 16 residues. Template was genomic DNA; TCR beta CDR3 amplified in two multiplex PCR rounds. Specific primers for each TRBV and TRBJ gene were what first-round PCR used. Second-round PCR used universal primers. TCRdb re-called the multiplex PCR reads through MiXCR, storing one row per CDR3 protein. The data contain roughly 15,000 distinct CDR3 sequences, 15% to 20% of them singletons. This clonotype has a count of ten or more. This chain connects TRBV18 to TRBJ1-3; D may be TRBD1 (6 bases). This sample comprised PBMCs, obtained before or after stereotactic body radiation therapy (not recorded which). This receptor was obtained from a donor of 50 years or more with non-small cell lung cancer. The CDR3 nucleotides are TGTGCCAGCTCAAAATCGACAGGCTTGGCTGGAAACACCATATATTTT. This codes for CASSKSTGLAGNTIYF. The variable domain in full, with the rest retrieved from reference TRBV18 and TRBJ1-3, is NAGVMQNPRHLVRRRGQEARLRCSPMKGHSHVYWYRQLPEEGLKFMVYLQKENIIDESGMPKERFSAEFPKEGPSILRIQQVVRGDSAAYFCASSKSTGLAGNTIYFGEGSWLTVV.